This T cell receptor beta chain was sequenced in a study of blood T cells in healthy people across ages. The table lists this clonotype with many counts. Its antigen is as yet unknown. Through a sample-barcoded 5' primer and a J-beta primer mix, a second PCR was run for roughly 7 to 11 cycles. Each cDNA was tagged by a template-switch adaptor containing 12 random nucleotides. TCRdb reprocessed the 5' RACE reads with MiXCR, giving one entry per CDR3 protein. The table includes fewer than 950,000 distinct CDR3 sequences, about 48% detected once. Study observations and caveats: Expanded clonotype shifts may have been confounded, as the donors had an unknown CMV status.

Per individual sample, total RNA of at least 6 micrograms was extracted. The CDR3 extends over 16 amino acids. With 3 bases clipped from V and 0 bases from J, the junction kept 7 bases outside the gene matches. Germline values: CDR1 MNHEY, CDR2 SVGAGI. The sequencing sample was made of blood. The clonotype was recovered from a man older than 75 in good health. The chain employs TRBV6-5 and TRBJ1-1; 7 bases are shared with TRBD1. The CDR3 region has the DNA TGTGCCAGCAGTTATCAAATGACAGGGCTGAACACTGAAGCTTTCTTT. As protein: CASSYQMTGLNTEAFF.